This TCR beta chain stems from a study of cytomegalovirus exposure and HLA in healthy donors. Findings and caveats of the study: Per a prior analysis, the majority of TCR beta V segments were productive roughly 87% or roughly 30% of the time. A later analysis linked a missense variant in DCLRE1C to the trimming of TCR beta V and J genes. In a later analysis, a genetic analysis reported fewer productive-TCR N-insertions in an Asian-associated ancestry cluster than the cohort average.

As concerns this clone: Its specificity is not known.

Primers for the PCR totalled 60 Vbeta and 13 Jbeta. Using immunoSEQ multiplex PCR, the repertoire was profiled, and TCRdb retains in-frame clones only, with some absent. This table has tens of thousands of clones, roughly 69% appearing once. In germline, CDR1 is SEHNR, CDR2 FQNEAQ (reference sequence). The CDR3 runs 15 residues. After removal of 7 bases from V and 5 bases from J, the junction contained 9 bases not matched to a gene. This TCR was recovered from a woman in her forties or fifties in good health and CMV-seropositive. This rearrangement joins TRBV7-9 to TRBJ2-2; 8 bases map to TRBD2. The sequenced sample was PBMCs. The DNA of the CDR3 is TGTGCCAGCAACCACCGGGGGGGCTGGACCGGGGAGCTGTTTTTT. It yields the protein CASNHRGGWTGELFF.